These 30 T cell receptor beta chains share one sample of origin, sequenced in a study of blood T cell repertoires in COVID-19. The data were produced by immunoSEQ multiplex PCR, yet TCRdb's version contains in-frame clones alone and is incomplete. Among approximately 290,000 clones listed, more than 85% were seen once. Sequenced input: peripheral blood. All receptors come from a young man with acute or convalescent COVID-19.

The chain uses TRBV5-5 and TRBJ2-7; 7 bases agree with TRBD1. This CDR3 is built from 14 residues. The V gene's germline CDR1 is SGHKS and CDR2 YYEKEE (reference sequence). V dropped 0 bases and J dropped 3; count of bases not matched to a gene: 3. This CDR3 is CASSLVGQYYEQYF. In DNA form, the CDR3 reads TGTGCCAGCAGCTTGGTGGGACAGTACTACGAGCAGTACTTC.

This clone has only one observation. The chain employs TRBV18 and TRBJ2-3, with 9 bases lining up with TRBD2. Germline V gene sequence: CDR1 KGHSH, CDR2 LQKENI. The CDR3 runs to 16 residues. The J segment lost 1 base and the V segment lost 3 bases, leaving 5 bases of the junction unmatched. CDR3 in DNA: TGTGCCAGCTCACCTTGGGTAGCGGGGGGCACAGATACGCAGTATTTT. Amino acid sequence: CASSPWVAGGTDTQYF.

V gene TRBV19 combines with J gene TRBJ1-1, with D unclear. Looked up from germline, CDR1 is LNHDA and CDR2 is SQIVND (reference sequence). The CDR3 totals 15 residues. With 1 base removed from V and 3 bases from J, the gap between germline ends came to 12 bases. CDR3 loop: CASSIGARGYTEAFF. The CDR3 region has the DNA TGTGCCAGTAGTATAGGAGCCCGAGGGTACACTGAAGCTTTCTTT.

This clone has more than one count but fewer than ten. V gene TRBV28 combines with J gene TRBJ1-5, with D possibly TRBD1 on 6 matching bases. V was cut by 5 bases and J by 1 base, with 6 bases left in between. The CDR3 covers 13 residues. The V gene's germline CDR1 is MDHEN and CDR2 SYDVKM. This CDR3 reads CASSQGSNQPQHF. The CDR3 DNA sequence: TGTGCCAGCAGTCAGGGGAGCAATCAGCCCCAGCATTTT.

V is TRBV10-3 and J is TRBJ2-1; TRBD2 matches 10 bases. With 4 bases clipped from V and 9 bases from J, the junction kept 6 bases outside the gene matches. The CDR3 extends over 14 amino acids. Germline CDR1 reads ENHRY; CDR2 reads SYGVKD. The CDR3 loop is CAISVSSGSTEQFF. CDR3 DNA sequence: TGTGCCATCAGTGTATCTAGCGGGAGCACTGAGCAGTTCTTC.

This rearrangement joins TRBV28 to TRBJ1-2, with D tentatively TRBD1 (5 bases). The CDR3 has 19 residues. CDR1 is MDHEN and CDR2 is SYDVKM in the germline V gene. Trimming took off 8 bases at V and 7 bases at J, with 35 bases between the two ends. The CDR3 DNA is TGTGCCAGCGTCCCGGGGGAGCTAATCGGAATGGGGCAAAAACGTGGCTACACCTTC. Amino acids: CASVPGELIGMGQKRGYTF.

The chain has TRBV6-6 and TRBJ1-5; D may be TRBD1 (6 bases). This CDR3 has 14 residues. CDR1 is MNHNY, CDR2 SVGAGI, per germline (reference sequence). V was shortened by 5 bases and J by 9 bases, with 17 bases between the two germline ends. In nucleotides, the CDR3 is TGTGCCAGCAGTGCGAGACAGGTTCTTGGGCCCCAGCATTTT. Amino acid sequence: CASSARQVLGPQHF.

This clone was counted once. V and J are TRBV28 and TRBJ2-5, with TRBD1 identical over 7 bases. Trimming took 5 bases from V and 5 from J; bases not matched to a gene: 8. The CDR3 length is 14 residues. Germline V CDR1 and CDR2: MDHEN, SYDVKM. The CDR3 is CASSRQGGVETQYF. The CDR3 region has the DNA TGTGCCAGCAGTCGTCAAGGGGGCGTGGAGACCCAGTACTTC.

The CDR3 spells CASSYSRKKNSPLHF. DNA for the CDR3: TGTGCCAGCAGTTACTCGCGGAAGAAAAATTCACCCCTCCACTTT. The chain is built from TRBV6-5 and TRBJ1-6, with D unresolved. CDR1 is MNHEY, CDR2 SVGAGI, per germline. This CDR3 spans 15 amino acids. V lost 0 bases and J 7 bases, leaving 10 bases between the germline ends.

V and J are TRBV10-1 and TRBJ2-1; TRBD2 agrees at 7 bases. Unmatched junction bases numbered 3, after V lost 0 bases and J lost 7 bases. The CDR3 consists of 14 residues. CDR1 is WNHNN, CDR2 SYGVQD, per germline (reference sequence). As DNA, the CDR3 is TGCGCCAGCAGTGAGTCCGCGGGAGTTAATGAGCAGTTCTTC. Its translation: CASSESAGVNEQFF.

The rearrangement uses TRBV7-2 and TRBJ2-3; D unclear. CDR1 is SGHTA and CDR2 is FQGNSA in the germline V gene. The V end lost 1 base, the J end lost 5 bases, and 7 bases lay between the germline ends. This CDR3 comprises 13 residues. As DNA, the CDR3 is TGTGCCAGCAGCTTAGGGTCGGGAGATACGCAGTATTTT. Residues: CASSLGSGDTQYF.

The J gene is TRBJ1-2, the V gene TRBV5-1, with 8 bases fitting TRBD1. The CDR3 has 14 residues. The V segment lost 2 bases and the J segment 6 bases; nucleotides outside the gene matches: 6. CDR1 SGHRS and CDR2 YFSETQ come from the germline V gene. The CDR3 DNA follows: TGCGCCAGCAGCTTTGGGCAGGGGGCGGATGGCTACACCTTC. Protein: CASSFGQGADGYTF.

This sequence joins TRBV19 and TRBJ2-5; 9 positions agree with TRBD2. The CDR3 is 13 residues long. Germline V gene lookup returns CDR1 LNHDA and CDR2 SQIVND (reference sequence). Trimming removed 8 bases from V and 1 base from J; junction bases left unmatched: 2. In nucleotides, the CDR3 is TGTGCCAGTTCGACTAGCGGCCAAGAGACCCAGTACTTC. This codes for CASSTSGQETQYF.

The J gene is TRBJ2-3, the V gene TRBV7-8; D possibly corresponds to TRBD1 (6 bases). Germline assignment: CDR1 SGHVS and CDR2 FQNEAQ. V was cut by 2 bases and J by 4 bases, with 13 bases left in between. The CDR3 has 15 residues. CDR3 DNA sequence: TGTGCCAGCAGCTTAACGATCCAGGGGTCAGATACGCAGTATTTT. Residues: CASSLTIQGSDTQYF.

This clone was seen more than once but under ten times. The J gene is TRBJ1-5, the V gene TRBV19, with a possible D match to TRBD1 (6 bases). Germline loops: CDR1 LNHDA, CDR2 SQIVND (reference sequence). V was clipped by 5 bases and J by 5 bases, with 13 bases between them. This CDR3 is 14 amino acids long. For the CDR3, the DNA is TGTGCCAGTAGTGTTACAGGGATCGATCAGCCCCAGCATTTT. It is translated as CASSVTGIDQPQHF.

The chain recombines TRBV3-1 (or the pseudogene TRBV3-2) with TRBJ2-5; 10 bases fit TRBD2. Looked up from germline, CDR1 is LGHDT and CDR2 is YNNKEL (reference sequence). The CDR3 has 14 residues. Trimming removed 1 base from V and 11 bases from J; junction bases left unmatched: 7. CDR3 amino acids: CASSQVIAGGPQYF. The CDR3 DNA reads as TGTGCCAGCAGCCAAGTGATAGCGGGGGGCCCGCAGTACTTC.

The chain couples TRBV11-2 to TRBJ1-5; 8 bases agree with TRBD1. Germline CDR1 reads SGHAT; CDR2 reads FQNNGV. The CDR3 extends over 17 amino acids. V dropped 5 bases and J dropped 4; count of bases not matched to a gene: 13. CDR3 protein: CASSQGSPNRGNQPQHF. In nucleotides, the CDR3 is TGTGCCAGCAGCCAGGGGAGTCCGAACAGGGGGAATCAGCCCCAGCATTTT.

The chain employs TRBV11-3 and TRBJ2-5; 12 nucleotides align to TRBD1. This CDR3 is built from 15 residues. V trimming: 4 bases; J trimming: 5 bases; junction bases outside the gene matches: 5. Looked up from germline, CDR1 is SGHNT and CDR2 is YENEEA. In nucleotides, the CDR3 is TGTGCCAGCAGCTGGGGACAGGGGGCGGGCGAGACCCAGTACTTC. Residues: CASSWGQGAGETQYF.

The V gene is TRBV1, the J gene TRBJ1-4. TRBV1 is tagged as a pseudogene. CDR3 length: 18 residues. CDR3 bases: TGCACCAGCAGCCAAGGCCAGTCGAGCAGGGAGGGGGATGAAAAACTGTTTTTT. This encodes CTSSQGQSSREGDEKLFF.

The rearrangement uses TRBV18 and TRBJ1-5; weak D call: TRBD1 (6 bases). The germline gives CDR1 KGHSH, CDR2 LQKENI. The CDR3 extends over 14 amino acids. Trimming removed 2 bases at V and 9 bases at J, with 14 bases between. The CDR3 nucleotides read TGTGCCAGCTCACCAGAGGGGGGGAGATCGCCCCAGCATTTT. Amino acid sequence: CASSPEGGRSPQHF. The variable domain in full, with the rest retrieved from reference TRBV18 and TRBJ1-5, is NAGVMQNPRHLVRRRGQEARLRCSPMKGHSHVYWYRQLPEEGLKFMVYLQKENIIDESGMPKERFSAEFPKEGPSILRIQQVVRGDSAAYFCASSPEGGRSPQHFGDGTRLSIL.

The CDR3 nucleotides are TGTGCTAGTGGTCCGCAGGGGGGCTCCTACGAGCAGTACTTC. Its protein product is CASGPQGGSYEQYF. This sequence joins TRBV12-5 and TRBJ2-7, with D perhaps TRBD1 (7 bases). The V gene's germline CDR1 is LGHNT and CDR2 FRNRAP. V was shortened by 5 bases and J by 0 bases, with 11 bases between the two germline ends. The CDR3 spans 14 residues.

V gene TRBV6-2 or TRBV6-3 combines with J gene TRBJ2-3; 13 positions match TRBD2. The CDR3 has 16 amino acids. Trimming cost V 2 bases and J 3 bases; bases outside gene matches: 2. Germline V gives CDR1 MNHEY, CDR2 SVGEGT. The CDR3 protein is CASSYGGLAGTDTQYF. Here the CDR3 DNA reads TGTGCCAGCAGTTACGGGGGACTAGCGGGAACAGATACGCAGTATTTT.

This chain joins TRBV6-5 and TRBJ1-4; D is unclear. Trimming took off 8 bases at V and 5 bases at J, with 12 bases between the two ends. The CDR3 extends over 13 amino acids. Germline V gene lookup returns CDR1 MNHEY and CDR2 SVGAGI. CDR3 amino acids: CASSWSENEKLFF. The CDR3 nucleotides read TGTGCCAGCTCTTGGTCAGAAAATGAAAAACTGTTTTTT.

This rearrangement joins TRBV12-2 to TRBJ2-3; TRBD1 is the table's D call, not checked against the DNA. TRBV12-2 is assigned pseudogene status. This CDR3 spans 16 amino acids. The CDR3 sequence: CASRSDSDHGTDTQYF. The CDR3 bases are TGTGCAAGTCGCTCCGACAGCGATCATGGGACAGATACGCAGTATTTT.

CDR3 sequence reads: CASSSRDRSNYGYTF. CDR3 nucleotides: TGTGCCAGCAGTTCCCGGGACAGGTCTAACTATGGCTACACCTTC. V and J are TRBV6-2 or TRBV6-3 and TRBJ1-2, with 8 bases lining up with TRBD1. This CDR3 has 15 residues. The germline V gene encodes CDR1 MNHEY and CDR2 SVGEGT. The V and J ends lost 4 bases and 0 bases, in that order; junction bases with no gene match: 4.

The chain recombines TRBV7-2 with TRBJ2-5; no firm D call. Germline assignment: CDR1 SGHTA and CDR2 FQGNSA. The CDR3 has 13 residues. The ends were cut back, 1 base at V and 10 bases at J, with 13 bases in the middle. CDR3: CASSLVLGGDQYF. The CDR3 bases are TGTGCCAGCAGCTTAGTTCTCGGCGGAGACCAGTACTTC.

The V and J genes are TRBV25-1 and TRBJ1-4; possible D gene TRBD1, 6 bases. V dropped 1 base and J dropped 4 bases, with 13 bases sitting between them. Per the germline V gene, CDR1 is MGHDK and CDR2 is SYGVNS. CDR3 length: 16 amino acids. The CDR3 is CASSELQGPFNEKLFF. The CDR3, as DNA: TGTGCCAGCAGTGAATTACAGGGTCCTTTTAATGAAAAACTGTTTTTT.

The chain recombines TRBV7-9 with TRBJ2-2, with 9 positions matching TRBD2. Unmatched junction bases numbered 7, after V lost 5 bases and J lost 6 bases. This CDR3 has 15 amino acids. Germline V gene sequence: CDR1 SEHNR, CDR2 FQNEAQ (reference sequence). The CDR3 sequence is CASSPAGGRSGELFF. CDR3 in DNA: TGTGCCAGCAGCCCAGCGGGAGGACGATCCGGGGAGCTGTTTTTT.

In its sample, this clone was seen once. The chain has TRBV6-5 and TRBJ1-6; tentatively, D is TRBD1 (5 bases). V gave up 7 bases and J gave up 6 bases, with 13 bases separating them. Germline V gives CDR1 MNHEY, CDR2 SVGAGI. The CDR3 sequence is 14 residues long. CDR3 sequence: CASTGVLINSPLHF. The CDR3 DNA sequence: TGTGCCAGCACGGGGGTTTTAATTAATTCACCCCTCCACTTT.

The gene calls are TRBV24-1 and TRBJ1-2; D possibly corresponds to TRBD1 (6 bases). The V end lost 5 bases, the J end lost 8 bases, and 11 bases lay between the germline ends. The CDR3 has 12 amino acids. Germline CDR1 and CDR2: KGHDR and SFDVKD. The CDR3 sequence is CATSGGGRGYTF. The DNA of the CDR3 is TGTGCCACCAGTGGGGGGGGCCGGGGCTACACCTTC.